This T cell receptor beta chain was sequenced during a study of T-cell reconstitution after alpha-beta-depleted transplantation in children. Unique molecular identifiers featured in how the TCRbeta library was prepared. Via MiXCR, TCRdb re-called the PCR reads, giving one row per CDR3 protein. The sample comprises 300,000 to 400,000 distinct CDR3 sequences, 10% to 15% of which are singletons, and 4.3% rests with the top ten. The V gene's germline CDR1 is MNHEY and CDR2 SMNVEV (reference sequence). The CDR3 is 16 amino acids. The V end lost 5 bases, the J end lost 0 bases, and 16 bases lay between the germline ends.

The TCR originated in a human donor who donated a stem cell graft to a child with Fanconi anemia. Sequenced here: PBMCs, sampled from the stem cell graft. The chain carries TRBV27 and TRBJ1-2; TRBD1 is a possible D gene (5 bases). The CDR3 here is CASSPRQRFSNYGYTF. The CDR3 bases are TGTGCCAGCAGTCCCCGACAGCGATTCTCTAACTATGGCTACACCTTC.